This T cell receptor (beta chain) was observed in a study of blood T cell repertoires in COVID-19. As for the study in general: Collection of acute and convalescent COVID-19 samples took place in the United States, Italy and Spain. The cDNA or gDNA used as material had been derived from T cells, B-cell-depleted T cells, or PBMCs.

Authors' data handling: Reference gene primer amplification gave nucleated cell count estimates. Only in-frame clones appear in the TCRdb table, and some are missing; sequencing was by immunoSEQ multiplex PCR. V and J calls and clone size are copied from that table; D and trimming were computed from the DNA. The top ten hold around 7% of the sample, which has about 180,000 clones, around 80% seen once. This CDR3 spans 15 amino acids. The J segment lost 8 bases and the V segment lost 4 bases, leaving 11 bases of the junction unmatched. Germline V lookup: CDR1 DFQATT, CDR2 SNEGSKA (reference sequence).

The source material was peripheral blood. The receptor was isolated from a man between 65 and 85 years old with active or convalescent COVID-19. The V gene is TRBV20-1, the J gene TRBJ2-1; 10 nucleotides align to TRBD2. CDR3 loop: CSAIDPSGSGYEQFF. CDR3 nucleotide sequence: TGCAGTGCTATTGACCCTAGCGGGAGTGGCTATGAGCAGTTCTTC.